Reported below is one T cell receptor (beta chain). The data derive from a study of shared clonotypes between healthy human individuals. Study as a whole: Donors had three CD4 naive, three CD4 memory, two CD8 naive and one CD8 memory plate apiece.

Between the trimmed V and J ends, which lost 0 bases and 3 bases, there was a span of 16 bases. This CDR3 contains 17 residues. CDR1 is SSHAT, CDR2 FNYEAQ, per germline (reference sequence). In the naive CD8 group, cells lacked CD45RO and were positively selected for CCR7, so terminally differentiated effector memory CD45RA+ cells were left out. Assay: immunoSEQ multiplex PCR; the TCRdb copy retains only in-frame clones and omits some. This sample yields about 680,000 clones, of which approximately 90% are seen a single time; about 24% belongs to the top ten. This TCR was recovered from a young man in good health. The J gene is TRBJ2-3, the V gene TRBV7-7; a weak D match, TRBD1 (6 bases). Sequencing was carried out using naive CD8+ T cells sorted from blood. The CDR3 reads CASSLAASKGVTDTQYF. In DNA form, the CDR3 reads TGTGCCAGCAGCTTAGCAGCTAGCAAGGGGGTGACAGATACGCAGTATTTT.